This T cell receptor beta chain came from a study of blood T cell repertoires in COVID-19 (dated by TCRdb to the early 2020s). Regarding the complete study: The collaborator samples originated in the United States, Italy and Spain and spanned the acute and convalescent phases of COVID-19. The material from the prospective study consisted of cDNA or gDNA derived from T cells, B-cell-depleted T cells, or PBMCs. Deeply sampled blood TCRbeta repertoires from subjects exposed to, actively infected with, or recovered from COVID-19 were included in the dataset. The repertoires were released in a freely available public database meant as a resource for research on the immune response to SARS-CoV-2. The samples were drawn from two sources: the first 160 participants of the ongoing ImmuneRACE study, and 1,000 to 1,500 subjects contributed by 6 global collaborators. A de-identified subject ID, COVID-19 status, age in years and sex were almost always included in the sample metadata. Where available, HLA class I and class II types were obtained from metadata supplied by the sample provider rather than from assay-based typing.

The immunoSEQ Assay, a bias-controlled multiplex PCR, was used to amplify TCRbeta CDR3 regions from genomic DNA. On the authors' methods: Within the assay, amplification of reference gene primers was used to estimate how many nucleated cells each sample contained. Sequence reads were collapsed and filtered to measure the absolute abundance of every unique TCRbeta CDR3 rearrangement. For each sample, productive Simpson clonality was calculated as the square root of Simpson's diversity index over productive rearrangements. Sourced from immuneACCESS, this table was stored by TCRdb with only in-frame sequences that have V and J called. A share of the clones is absent; for the studies checked, an unresolved V gene accounts for under half, and the remainder has no known explanation. V, J and clone size are those of that table, while D and trimming were read from the DNA. The sample data list some 110,000 clones, and around three quarters of these were observed just once. The ten largest clones add up to 6.2% of the sample.

Of note for this clone: Its antigen specificity is not known. No base quality information exists; no much larger clone differs at one position.

Study-wide findings and limitations: The amount of clinical and demographic metadata varied by source and participant and was provided uncurated.

Whole blood was collected in K2EDTA tubes by collaborating institutions according to the institutions' own protocols. For TCRbeta analysis, collaborators shipped samples in one of three forms: frozen whole blood, isolated PBMCs, or DNA extracted from either of those sample types. The clonotype originates from a man aged 70-80 years with acute or convalescent COVID-19. Sequenced input: peripheral blood.

CDR3 reads: CASSSSGTPLSPLHF. The DNA reads TGTGCCAGCAGCTCTTCCGGGACACCTCTTTCACCCCTCCACTTT. The chain is encoded by TRBV7-2 joined to TRBJ1-6, with TRBD1 tentatively as D gene (6 bases match). The CDR3, cysteine through phenylalanine, is 15 amino acids long. The sequence is cut down to CDR3 DNA, 45 bases in frame from base 1. V is clipped by 4 bases and J by 9 bases, and the sequence between their germline boundaries is 16 bases long. Taken from the germline V gene, the CDR1 and CDR2 loops are SGHTA and FQGNSA.